Sequencing of this TCR beta chain was carried out in a study of T cells in Graves' hyperthyroidism and ophthalmopathy. Findings and limits, study-wide: Stable hyperthyroidism was told apart from ophthalmopathy by a model built on 13 V-J features.

This clonotype was seen many times. Its antigen remains unknown. Stable Graves' hyperthyroidism meant no ophthalmopathy progression within 18 months. Diagnosis of hyperthyroidism was new in patients aged 18 to 65, and its duration was under 2 months. Diagnoses used clinical symptoms, serum thyroxine and TRAb, thyroid ultrasound and orbital computed tomography. TCR beta CDR3 regions were amplified from RNA transcripts. RT-PCR in the first round (using the HTBI primer set) targeted the TCR CDR3. TCRdb passed the multiplex PCR reads through MiXCR, listing each CDR3 protein once. The profile covers just under 750,000 distinct CDR3 sequences, with 30% to 40% appearing a single time and approximately 31% taken by the ten largest. Looked up from germline, CDR1 is LNHDA and CDR2 is SQIVND (reference sequence). This CDR3 is built from 17 residues. J was trimmed by 4 bases and V by 9 bases; bases with no gene match: 19.

The TCR was taken from a middle-aged woman with Graves' hyperthyroidism. The chain uses TRBV19 and TRBJ1-1, with TRBD1 identical over 8 bases. The sample comprised blood. The DNA for the CDR3 is TGTGCCAGCCGTGCTTTATTCGACAGGGGCGGGAGCACTGAAGCTTTCTTT. Translated: CASRALFDRGGSTEAFF. The full variable domain, completed using reference TRBV19 and TRBJ1-1, is DGGITQSPKYLFRKEGQNVTLSCEQNLNHDAMYWYRQDPGQGLRLIYYSQIVNDFQKGDIAEGYSVSREKKESFPLTVTSAQKNPTAFYLCASRALFDRGGSTEAFFGQGTRLTVV.